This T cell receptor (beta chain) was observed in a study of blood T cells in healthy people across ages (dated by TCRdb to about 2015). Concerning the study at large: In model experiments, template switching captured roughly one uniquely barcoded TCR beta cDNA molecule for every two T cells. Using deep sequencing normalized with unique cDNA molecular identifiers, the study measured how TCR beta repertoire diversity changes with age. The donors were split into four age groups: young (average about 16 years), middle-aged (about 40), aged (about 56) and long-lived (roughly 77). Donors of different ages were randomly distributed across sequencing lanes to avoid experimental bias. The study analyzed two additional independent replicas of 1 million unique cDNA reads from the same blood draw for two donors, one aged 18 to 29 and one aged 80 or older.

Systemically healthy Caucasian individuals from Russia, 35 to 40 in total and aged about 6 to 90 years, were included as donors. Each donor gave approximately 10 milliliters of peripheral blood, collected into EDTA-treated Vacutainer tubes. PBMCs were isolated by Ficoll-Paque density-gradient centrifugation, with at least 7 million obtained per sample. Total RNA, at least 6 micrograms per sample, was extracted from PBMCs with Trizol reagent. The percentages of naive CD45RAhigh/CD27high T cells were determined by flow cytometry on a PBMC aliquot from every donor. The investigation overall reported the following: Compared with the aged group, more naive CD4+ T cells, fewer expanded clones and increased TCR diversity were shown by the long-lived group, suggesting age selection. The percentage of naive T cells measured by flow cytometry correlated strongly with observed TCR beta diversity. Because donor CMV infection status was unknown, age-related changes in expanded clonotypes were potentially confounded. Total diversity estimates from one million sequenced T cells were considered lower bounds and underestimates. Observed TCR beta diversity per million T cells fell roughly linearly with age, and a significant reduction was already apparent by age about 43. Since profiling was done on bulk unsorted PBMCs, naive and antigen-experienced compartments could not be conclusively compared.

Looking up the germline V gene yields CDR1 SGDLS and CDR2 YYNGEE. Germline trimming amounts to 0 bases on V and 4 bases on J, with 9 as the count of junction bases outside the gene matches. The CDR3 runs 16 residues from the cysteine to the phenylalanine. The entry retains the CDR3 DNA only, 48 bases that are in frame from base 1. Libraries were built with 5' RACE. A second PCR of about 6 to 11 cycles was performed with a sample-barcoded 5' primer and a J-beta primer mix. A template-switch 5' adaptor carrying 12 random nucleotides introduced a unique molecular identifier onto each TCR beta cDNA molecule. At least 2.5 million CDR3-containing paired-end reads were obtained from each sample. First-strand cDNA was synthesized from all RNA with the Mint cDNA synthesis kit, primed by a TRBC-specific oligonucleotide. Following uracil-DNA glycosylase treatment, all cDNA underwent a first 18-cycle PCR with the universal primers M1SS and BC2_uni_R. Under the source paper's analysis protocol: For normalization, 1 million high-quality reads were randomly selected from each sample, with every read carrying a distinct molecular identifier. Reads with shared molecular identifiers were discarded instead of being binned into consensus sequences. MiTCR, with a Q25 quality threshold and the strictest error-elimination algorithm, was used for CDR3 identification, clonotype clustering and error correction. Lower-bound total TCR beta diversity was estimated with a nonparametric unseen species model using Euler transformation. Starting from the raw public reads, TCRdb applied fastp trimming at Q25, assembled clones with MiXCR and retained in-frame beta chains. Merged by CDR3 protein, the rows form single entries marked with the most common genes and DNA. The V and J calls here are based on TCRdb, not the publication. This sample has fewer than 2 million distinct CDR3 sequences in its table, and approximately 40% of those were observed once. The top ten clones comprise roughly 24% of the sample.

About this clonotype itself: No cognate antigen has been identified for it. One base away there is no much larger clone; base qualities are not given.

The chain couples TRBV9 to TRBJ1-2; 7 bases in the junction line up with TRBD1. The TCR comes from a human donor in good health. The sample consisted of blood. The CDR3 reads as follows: CASSVDPGGPIYGYTF. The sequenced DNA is TGTGCCAGCAGCGTAGATCCAGGGGGACCTATCTATGGCTACACCTTC.